This is a list of T cell receptor beta chains from one sample in a study of tissue T cells after allogeneic stem cell transplantation. Clones were read by immunoSEQ multiplex PCR, and TCRdb kept only the in-frame ones, dropping some. The table has approximately 45,000 clones, roughly 92% seen once. The source material was blood, sampled before transplantation. These receptors originate from a woman aged 40 to 75 who later had graft-versus-host disease after an allogeneic stem cell transplant. Each CDR3 is given with its conserved first and last residue. D genes are given only for firm matches. Part of the rows lack a size; the others show once, few, many or a class for expanded clones.

>TRBV18|NA|NA|13|TRBJ2-7
CASSPTRDYEQYF
TGTGCCAGCTCACCAACTAGAGATTACGAGCAGTACTTC
>TRBV27|NA|NA|13|TRBJ2-4
CASRQLAKNIQYF
TGTGCCAGCAGGCAGCTAGCCAAAAACATTCAGTACTTC
>TRBV27|NA|NA|16|TRBJ1-6
CASSITGSSYNSPLHF
TGTGCCAGCAGTATCACAGGGAGCTCCTATAATTCACCCCTCCACTTT
>TRBV15|once|NA|12|TRBJ1-5
CATRYSNQPQHF
TGTGCCACCCGATATAGCAATCAGCCCCAGCATTTT
>TRBV19|NA|NA|12|TRBJ1-4
CASSPGVRKLFF
TGTGCCAGTAGTCCAGGTGTACGGAAACTGTTTTTT
>TRBV19|once|TRBD1|14|TRBJ2-7
CASQPGQGTYEQYF
TGTGCCAGTCAGCCGGGACAGGGGACCTACGAGCAGTACTTC
>TRBV6-5|few|TRBD2|14|TRBJ2-1
CASKLAGGHNEQFF
TGTGCCAGCAAGTTAGCGGGAGGCCACAATGAGCAGTTCTTC
>TRBV7-9|NA|TRBD2|18|TRBJ2-7
CASSLALGSGRVVGEQYF
TGTGCCAGCAGCTTAGCCCTGGGGAGCGGGAGAGTTGTTGGCGAGCAGTACTTC
>TRBV29-1|NA|TRBD2|14|TRBJ2-7
CSVSTSGNSYEQYF
TGCAGCGTCTCGACTAGCGGGAACTCCTACGAGCAGTACTTC
>TRBV30|NA|TRBD2|17|TRBJ2-1
CAWSDPPKLAGRNEQFF
TGTGCCTGGAGTGATCCCCCAAAACTAGCGGGAAGGAATGAGCAGTTCTTC
>TRBV9|NA|NA|17|TRBJ1-1
CASSVGRAGMMNTEAFF
TGTGCCAGCAGCGTAGGAAGGGCAGGGATGATGAACACTGAAGCTTTCTTT
>TRBV24-1|NA|NA|15|TRBJ1-5
CATSEGQSINQPQHF
TGTGCCACCAGTGAAGGTCAGAGTATTAATCAGCCCCAGCATTTT
>TRBV4-3|NA|NA|15|TRBJ2-5
CASSQDRGRAETQYF
TGCGCCAGCAGCCAAGATAGGGGGAGGGCAGAGACCCAGTACTTC